Listed below are T cell receptor beta chains from one sample, sequenced in a study of blood T cells in healthy people across ages. TCRdb re-called the 5' RACE reads with MiXCR, one entry per CDR3 protein. The sample yields approximately 800,000 distinct CDR3 sequences, about 59% seen once. Sequenced material: blood. These receptors were obtained from a man aged 30-40 years in good health. Each CDR3 is given without its conserved first and last residue. Each record gives: V gene, D gene, CDR3 protein. The D gene is left open where the match is weak.

>TRBV20-1|-
SAGRPVNTEAF
>TRBV6-5|-
ASRIAAPSYNEQF
>TRBV20-1|-
SADEQY
>TRBV5-1|TRBD2
ASSWGAGGFTDTQY
>TRBV20-1|TRBD1
SASRQGGNEQF
>TRBV5-5|-
ASSLGPSVMNTEAF
>TRBV6-2/TRBV6-3|TRBD1
ASSFGTVYQPQH
>TRBV30|-
AWSEGHPTDTQY
>TRBV6-2/TRBV6-3|-
ASRSGGALSYGYT
>TRBV7-2|-
ASTDSSYNEQF
>TRBV10-3|-
AISHQDKGGDDTQY
>TRBV6-5|-
ASSSRAFEVWKTQY
>TRBV14|-
ASSEGGAKNIQY
>TRBV25-1|-
ASSEPWGGRLGSPLH
>TRBV5-1|-
ASSLEGENPYNEQF
>TRBV11-2|-
ASSLGPLYGYT
>TRBV15|-
TTSRDRDLGEQY
>TRBV7-2|TRBD2
ASSPTSGRADTQY
>TRBV20-1|-
SAARSSNYGYT
>TRBV2|-
ASSDRSGANVLT
>TRBV29-1|-
SGRERSEQY
>TRBV7-9|TRBD1
ASRKQGESSYEQY
>TRBV7-3|-
AGSPSGRRNSPLH
>TRBV7-2|-
ASSLQGKNSPLH
>TRBV20-1|-
SAREALGRGLPYEQY
>TRBV5-1|-
ASSLGHRLGEQY
>TRBV5-5|TRBD1
ASSPTGQGRRGYEQY
>TRBV5-1|-
ASSPRGFGANVLT
>TRBV4-3|-
ASSQEWGAGANVLT
>TRBV20-1|-
SARSLGGGAEETQY
>TRBV29-1|-
SVVGGDINEQF
>TRBV7-9|TRBD1
ASSGRTGRAF
>TRBV7-9|TRBD2
ASNSRTSGDNEQF
>TRBV25-1|TRBD1
ASSEEDRVNTEAF
>TRBV20-1|TRBD1
SARGTGYNEQF
>TRBV5-4|-
ASSFGYEQF
>TRBV28|TRBD2
ASNFPLGLAGTDTQY
>TRBV24-1|TRBD1
VTSENRGMKTNEKLF
>TRBV27|TRBD2
ASSQRGNLPGTQY
>TRBV4-3|-
ASSQDRLGDEQY
>TRBV12-3/TRBV12-4|-
ASTERGGSSEAF
>TRBV2|-
ASSEARAVFTDTQY
>TRBV9|-
ASGGGTGELF
>TRBV10-3|TRBD2
AISESGLAGDNEQF
>TRBV9|TRBD1
ASSVGTGIQETQY
>TRBV7-2|-
ASITIPSEFETQY
>TRBV7-2|TRBD1
ASSQGTGGGSEQF
>TRBV25-1|-
ASSSPGAYGYT
>TRBV6-1|TRBD1
ASSSGTGGYNEQF
>TRBV7-2|-
ALKGFTQETQY
>TRBV4-2|-
ASSHSGGNPGYT
>TRBV7-8|TRBD1
ASSLVGTGGTNEKLF
>TRBV20-1|TRBD2
SVPTSGGGETQY